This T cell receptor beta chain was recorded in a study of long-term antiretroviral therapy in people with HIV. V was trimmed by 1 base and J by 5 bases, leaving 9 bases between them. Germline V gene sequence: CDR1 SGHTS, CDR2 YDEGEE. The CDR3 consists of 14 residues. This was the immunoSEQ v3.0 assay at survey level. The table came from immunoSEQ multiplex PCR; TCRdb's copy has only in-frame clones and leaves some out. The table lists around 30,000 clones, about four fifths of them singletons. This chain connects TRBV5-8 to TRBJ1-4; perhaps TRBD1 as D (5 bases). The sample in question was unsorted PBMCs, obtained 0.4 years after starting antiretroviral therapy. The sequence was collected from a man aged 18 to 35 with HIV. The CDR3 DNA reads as TGTGCCAGCAGCTTGTGGGGCGTGAATGAAAAACTGTTTTTT. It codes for CASSLWGVNEKLFF.